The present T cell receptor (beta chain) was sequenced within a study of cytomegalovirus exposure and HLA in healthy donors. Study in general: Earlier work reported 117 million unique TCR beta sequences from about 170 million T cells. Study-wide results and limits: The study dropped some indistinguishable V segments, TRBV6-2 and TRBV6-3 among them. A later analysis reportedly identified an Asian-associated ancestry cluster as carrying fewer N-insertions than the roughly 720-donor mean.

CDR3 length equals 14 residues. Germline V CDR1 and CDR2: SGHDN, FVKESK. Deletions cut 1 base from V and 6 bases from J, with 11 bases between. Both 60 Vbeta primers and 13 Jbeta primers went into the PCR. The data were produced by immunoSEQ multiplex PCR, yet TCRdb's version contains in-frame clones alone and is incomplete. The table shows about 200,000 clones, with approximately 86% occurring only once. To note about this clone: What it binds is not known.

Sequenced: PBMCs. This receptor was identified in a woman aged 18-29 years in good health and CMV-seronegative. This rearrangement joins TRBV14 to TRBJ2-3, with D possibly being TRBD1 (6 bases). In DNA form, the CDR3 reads TGTGCCAGCAGCCAAGGAGGGGGAAGGGATACGCAGTATTTT. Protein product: CASSQGGGRDTQYF.